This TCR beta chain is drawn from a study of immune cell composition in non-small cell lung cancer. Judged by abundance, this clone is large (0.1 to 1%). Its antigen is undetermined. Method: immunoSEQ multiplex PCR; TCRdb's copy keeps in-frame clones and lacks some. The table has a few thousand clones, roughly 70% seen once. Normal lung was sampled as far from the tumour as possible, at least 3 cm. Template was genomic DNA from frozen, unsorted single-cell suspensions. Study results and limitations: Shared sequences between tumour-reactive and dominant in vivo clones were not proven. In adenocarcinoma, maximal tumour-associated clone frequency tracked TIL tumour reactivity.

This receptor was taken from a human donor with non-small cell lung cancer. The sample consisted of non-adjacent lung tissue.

CDR3 bases: TGTGCCAGCAGCCCGCGACAGGGAATAGTCAATCAGCCCCAGCATTTT. The encoded protein is CASSPRQGIVNQPQHF. The chain recombines TRBV5-5 with TRBJ1-5; the match to TRBD1 covers 7 bases. Germline CDR1 and CDR2: SGHKS and YYEKEE (reference sequence). The CDR3 length is 16 residues. With 4 bases clipped from V and 3 bases from J, the junction kept 10 bases outside the gene matches. Full variable domain (missing parts from reference TRBV5-5 and TRBJ1-5): DAGVTQSPTHLIKTRGQQVTLRCSPISGHKSVSWYQQVLGQGPQFIFQYYEKEERGRGNFPDRFSARQFPNYSSELNVNALLLGDSALYLCASSPRQGIVNQPQHFGDGTRLSIL.